This paragraph reports one TCR beta chain. Its cognate antigen is unknown. Germline and junction disagree at one end, which may indicate a read error. Germline V gene lookup returns CDR1 MNHEY and CDR2 SVGAGI. CDR3 length: 14 residues. At least 5.5 micrograms of total RNA were extracted per sample. A sample-barcoded 5' primer and a J-beta primer mix were used in a second PCR of roughly 6 to 11 cycles. A template-switch adaptor containing 12 random nucleotides labeled each cDNA molecule. One entry per CDR3 protein, called by TCRdb with MiXCR from the 5' RACE reads. The table records 790,000 or so distinct CDR3 sequences, about half of them present only once. These data come from a study of blood T cells in healthy people across ages. General study findings and limits: Long-lived and aged donors differed, with more naive CD4+ cells and higher diversity in the long-lived.

The clonotype comes from a man older than 75 in good health. The chain recombines TRBV6-5 with TRBJ2-1; possible D gene TRBD1, 6 bases. Sequencing was carried out using blood. The DNA of the CDR3 is TGTGCCAGCAGAGGGGGACGTCGAGACAATGGGCAGTTCTTC. Protein product: CASRGGRRDNGQFF.